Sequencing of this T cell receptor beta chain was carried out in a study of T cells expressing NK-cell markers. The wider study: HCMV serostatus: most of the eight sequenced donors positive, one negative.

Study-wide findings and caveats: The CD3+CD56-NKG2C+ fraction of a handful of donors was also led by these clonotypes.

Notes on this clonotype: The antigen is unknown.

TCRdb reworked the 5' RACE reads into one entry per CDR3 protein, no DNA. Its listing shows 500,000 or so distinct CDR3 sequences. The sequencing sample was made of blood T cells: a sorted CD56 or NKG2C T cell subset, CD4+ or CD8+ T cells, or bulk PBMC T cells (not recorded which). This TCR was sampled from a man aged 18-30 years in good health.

The CDR3: CASRRLGGANEKLFF. The J gene is TRBJ1-4, the V gene TRBV2; TCRdb lists TRBD1, though no DNA is available to test this call. The CDR3 is 15 residues long. Germline V gives CDR1 SNHLY, CDR2 FYNNEI.